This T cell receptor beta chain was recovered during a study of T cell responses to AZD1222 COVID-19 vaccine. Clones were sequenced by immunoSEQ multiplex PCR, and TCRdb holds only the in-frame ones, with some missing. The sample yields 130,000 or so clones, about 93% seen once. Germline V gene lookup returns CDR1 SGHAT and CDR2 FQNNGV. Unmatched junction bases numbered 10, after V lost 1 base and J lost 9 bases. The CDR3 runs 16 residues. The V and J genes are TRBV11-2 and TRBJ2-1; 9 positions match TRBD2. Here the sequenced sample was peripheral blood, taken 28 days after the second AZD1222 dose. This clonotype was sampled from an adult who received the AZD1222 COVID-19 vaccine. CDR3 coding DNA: TGTGCCAGCAGCTTAGTTATAGCGGGAGAATTGTCTGAGCAGTTCTTC. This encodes CASSLVIAGELSEQFF.